This T cell receptor (beta chain) stems from a study of OX40 agonist ivuxolimab in advanced cancers. Study summary: Dose-escalation cases comprised hepatocellular carcinoma, melanoma, renal cell or head and neck cancer. Three patients showed partial responses: one hepatocellular carcinoma and two cutaneous melanoma cases. Findings and caveats of the study: Circulating CD4+ and CD8+ T cells showed clonal expansion by week 6 at 0.1 to 3.0 mg/kg.

With 0 bases clipped from V and 6 bases from J, the junction kept 7 bases outside the gene matches. Looked up from germline, CDR1 is SGHNT and CDR2 is YYREEE (reference sequence). CDR3 size: 16 residues. On this clone: Its cognate antigen is unknown.

TCRdb keeps only in-frame clones here, not all; method: immunoSEQ multiplex PCR. Here the sample spans around 83,000 clones, approximately 85% being singletons. This clonotype was obtained from an adult with an advanced solid tumor such as melanoma, head and neck, liver or kidney cancer. The sequencing here drew on CD4+ or CD8+ T cells sorted from blood, taken in a trial of the OX40 agonist ivuxolimab. The gene calls are TRBV5-4 and TRBJ2-2; 8 positions match TRBD2. CDR3: CASSLVSSGGPGELFF. CDR3 DNA sequence: TGTGCCAGCAGCTTGGTATCATCGGGGGGGCCCGGGGAGCTGTTTTTT. Looking up the rest from reference TRBV5-4 and TRBJ2-2 gives the full variable domain: ETGVTQSPTHLIKTRGQQVTLRCSSQSGHNTVSWYQQALGQGPQFIFQYYREEENGRGNFPPRFSGLQFPNYSSELNVNALELDDSALYLCASSLVSSGGPGELFFGEGSRLTVL.